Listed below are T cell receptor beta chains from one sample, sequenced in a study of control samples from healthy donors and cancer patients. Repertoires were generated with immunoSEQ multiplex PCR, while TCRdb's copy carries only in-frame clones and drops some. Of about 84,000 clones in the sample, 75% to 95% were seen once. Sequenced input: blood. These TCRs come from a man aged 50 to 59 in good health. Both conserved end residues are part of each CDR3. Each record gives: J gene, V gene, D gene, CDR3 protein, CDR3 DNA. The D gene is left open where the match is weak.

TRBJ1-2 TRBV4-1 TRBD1 CASSQEDRGFHGYTF TGCGCCAGCAGCCAAGAGGACAGGGGGTTCCATGGCTACACCTTC
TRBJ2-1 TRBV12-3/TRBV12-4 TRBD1 CASNLDRGNEQFF TGTGCCAGCAATTTAGACAGGGGCAATGAGCAGTTCTTC
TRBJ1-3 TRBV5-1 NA CASSLQGSGNTIYF TGCGCCAGCAGTTTACAGGGCTCTGGAAACACCATATATTTT
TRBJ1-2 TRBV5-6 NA CASRTRQESNYGYTF TGTGCCAGCAGAACAAGACAGGAGTCGAACTATGGCTACACCTTC
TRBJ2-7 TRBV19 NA CASGTYEQYF TGTGCCAGTGGGACCTACGAGCAGTACTTC
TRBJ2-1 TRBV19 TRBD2 CASSSGGGYSYNEQFF TGTGCCAGTAGCAGTGGCGGGGGGTACTCCTACAATGAGCAGTTCTTC
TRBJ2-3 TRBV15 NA CATSRDSSSTDTQYF TGTGCCACCAGCAGAGATTCGTCTAGCACAGATACGCAGTATTTT
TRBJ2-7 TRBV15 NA CATSVRVSEQYF TGTGCCACCAGCGTCAGGGTCTCCGAGCAGTACTTC
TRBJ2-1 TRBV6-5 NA CASSLGQHSYNEQFF TGTGCCAGCAGCCTCGGACAGCATTCCTACAATGAGCAGTTCTTC
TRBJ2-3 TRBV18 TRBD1 CACSGTGYTDTQYF TGTGCCTGCTCCGGGACAGGGTACACAGATACGCAGTATTTT
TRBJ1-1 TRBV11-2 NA CASSLGFMTFF TGTGCCAGCAGCTTGGGGTTTATGACTTTCTTT
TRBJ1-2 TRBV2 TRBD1 CASSPRDRGVGYTF TGTGCCAGCAGTCCGAGGGACAGGGGGGTTGGCTACACCTTC
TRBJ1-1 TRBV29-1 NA CSFSTHAGPSEAFF TGCAGCTTCTCCACTCATGCGGGGCCGAGTGAAGCTTTCTTT
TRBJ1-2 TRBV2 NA CASSESQGPYGYTF TGTGCCAGCAGTGAAAGTCAGGGACCCTATGGCTACACCTTC
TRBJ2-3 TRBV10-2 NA CASSERAALGDTQYF TGCGCCAGCAGTGAACGGGCGGCCCTCGGGGATACGCAGTATTTT
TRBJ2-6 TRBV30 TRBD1 CACSTQGAPGANVLTF TGTGCCTGCTCTACACAGGGGGCGCCTGGGGCCAACGTCCTGACTTTC
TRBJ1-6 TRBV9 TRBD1 CASSLNPGTGKFYNSPLHF TGTGCCAGCAGCCTGAACCCCGGGACAGGGAAGTTCTATAATTCACCCCTCCACTTT
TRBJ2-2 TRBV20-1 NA CSASREVNTGELFF TGCAGTGCTAGTAGGGAGGTGAACACCGGGGAGCTGTTTTTT
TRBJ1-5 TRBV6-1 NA CASSESWRVSNQPQHF TGTGCCAGCAGTGAATCTTGGAGGGTGAGCAATCAGCCCCAGCATTTT
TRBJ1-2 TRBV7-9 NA CASSAGTVNGYTF TGTGCCAGCAGCGCTGGGACGGTGAATGGCTACACCTTC
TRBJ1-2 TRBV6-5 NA CASTPGGLGYGYTF TGTGCCAGCACTCCTGGCGGCCTGGGCTATGGCTACACCTTC
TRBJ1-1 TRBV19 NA CASSTSTNTEAFF TGTGCCAGTAGTACCTCCACGAACACTGAAGCTTTCTTT
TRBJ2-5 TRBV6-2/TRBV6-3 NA CASSYSRDIRETQYF TGTGCCAGCAGTTATTCCAGGGACATCCGAGAGACCCAGTACTTC
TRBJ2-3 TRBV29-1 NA CSVEVGGSTDTQYF TGCAGCGTTGAAGTGGGCGGAAGCACAGATACGCAGTATTTT
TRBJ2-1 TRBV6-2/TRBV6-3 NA CASSLANEQFF TGTGCCAGCAGTTTAGCCAATGAGCAGTTCTTC
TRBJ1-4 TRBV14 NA CASSRLGGADEKLFF TGTGCCAGCAGCCGACTAGGGGGGGCGGATGAAAAACTGTTTTTT
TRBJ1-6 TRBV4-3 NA CASSRKLGGDSPLHF TGCGCCAGCAGCCGGAAACTCGGAGGTGATTCACCCCTCCACTTT
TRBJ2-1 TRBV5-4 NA CASSSLSVSYNEQFF TGTGCCAGCAGCTCGTTGAGCGTTTCCTACAATGAGCAGTTCTTC